This T cell receptor (beta chain) was sequenced for a study of technical replicates of blood from a handful of donors. The CDR3 extends over 13 amino acids. CDR1 and CDR2 from the germline V gene are SGHTA and FQGTGA. V was pared by 5 bases and J by 5 bases, with 4 bases of the junction left unmatched. Measured with immunoSEQ multiplex PCR; TCRdb has only the in-frame clones, and not every one. The data contain tens of thousands of clones, 90% to 98% of them singletons. The sequence derives from a human donor in good health. Sequenced input: T cells isolated from PBMCs. The rearrangement links TRBV7-3 to TRBJ1-1, with 8 bases aligning to TRBD1. The CDR3 region has the DNA TGTGCCAGCAGCCAGGGGGCGTATACTGAAGCTTTCTTT. Protein: CASSQGAYTEAFF.